This TCR beta chain comes out of a study of blood T cells in healthy people across ages (dated by TCRdb to between 2015 and 2017). With respect to the entire study: Template switching captured roughly one uniquely barcoded TCR beta cDNA molecule per two T cells in model experiments. To track age-related changes in TCR beta repertoire diversity, the study relied on deep sequencing normalized with unique cDNA molecular identifiers. To avoid experimental bias, donors of different ages were randomly spread across the sequencing lanes. Donors were grouped into four age groups: young (average about 15 years), middle-aged (about 40), aged (around 62) and long-lived (around 82). The study analyzed two additional independent replicas of 1 million unique cDNA reads from the same blood draw for two donors, one aged 18 to 29 and one aged 80 or older.

The approximately 41 donors, aged 6 to 90 years, were systemically healthy Caucasian individuals from Russia. Approximately 9.7 milliliters of peripheral blood were drawn from each donor into EDTA-treated Vacutainer tubes. Ficoll-Paque density-gradient centrifugation was used to isolate PBMCs, with at least 7 million per sample. Total RNA, at least 6 micrograms per sample, was extracted from PBMCs with Trizol reagent. The percentages of naive CD45RAhigh/CD27high T cells were determined by flow cytometry on a PBMC aliquot from every donor. Receptor libraries were prepared by 5' RACE. For sequencing, an Illumina HiSeq 2500 was employed. A second PCR of about 6 to 12 cycles was performed with a sample-barcoded 5' primer and a J-beta primer mix. A template-switch 5' adaptor carrying 12 random nucleotides introduced a unique molecular identifier onto each TCR beta cDNA molecule. At least 2.5 million CDR3-containing paired-end reads were obtained from each sample. The Mint cDNA synthesis kit, primed by a TRBC-specific oligonucleotide, was used to synthesize first-strand cDNA from all RNA. Following uracil-DNA glycosylase treatment, a first 18-cycle PCR with universal primers M1SS and BC2_uni_R was performed on all cDNA. Per the authors' processing: Normalization of each sample was performed by random selection of 1 million high-quality reads, each carrying a distinct molecular identifier. Reads with shared molecular identifiers were discarded instead of being binned into consensus sequences. MiTCR, run with a Q25 quality threshold and the strictest error-elimination algorithm, handled CDR3 identification, clonotype clustering and error correction. A nonparametric unseen species model with Euler transformation was used to estimate lower-bound total TCR beta diversity. TCRdb's own reprocessing of the public reads used fastp at Q25 and MiXCR and kept productive beta chains. Identical CDR3 proteins give one entry, which carries the most common genes and DNA. None of the V and J calls come from the authors' own analysis; TCRdb made them. This sample gives fewer than 750,000 distinct CDR3 sequences in total; 40% to 55% of them show up just once. Of the sample, just under 25% falls within the top ten clones.

There are a few counts of this clonotype. Its cognate antigen has yet to be identified. The input lacks base qualities; no much larger clone sits a single base away. Inclusive of the bounding cysteine and phenylalanine, the CDR3 is 15 residues long. Only the CDR3 DNA stays, 45 bases, in frame from base 1. V loses 6 bases at its end and J loses 9 bases; junction bases beyond the gene matches: 13. What the work shows at the level of the full study, not this receptor alone: Estimates of total diversity based on one million sequenced T cells were considered lower bounds and underestimates. A strong correlation was found between observed TCR beta diversity and the percentage of naive T cells measured by flow cytometry. Donor CMV infection status was unknown, potentially confounding age-related changes in expanded clonotypes. Bulk unsorted PBMC profiling prevented conclusive comparison of naive and antigen-experienced compartments. Compared with the aged group, the long-lived group had more naive CD4+ T cells, fewer expanded clones and increased TCR diversity, suggesting age selection. As age increased, observed TCR beta diversity per million T cells dropped in a roughly linear way, and a significant reduction was already evident by age 40.

The rearranged segments are TRBV12-3 or TRBV12-4 and TRBJ1-4; TRBD1 aligns with 7 central bases. The TCR comes from a man aged 80 or over in good health. The material sequenced was blood. The nucleotide sequence reads TGTGCCAGCAGCCTTAACAGGGACAGAACCAAAAAACTGTTTTTT. This is translated as CASSLNRDRTKKLFF.